By share, the clone carrying this T cell receptor beta chain ranks as medium-sized (0.01 to 0.1%). The study drew participants aged roughly 18 to 95 years from some 23 US areas. Participants' own reports of clinical history determined their cohort assignment. V shed 5 bases and J 3 bases; nucleotides not matched to a gene: 6. Germline V gene sequence: CDR1 KGHDR, CDR2 SFDVKD. There are 15 residues in the CDR3. This record comes from a study of blood T cell repertoires in COVID-19. Study summary: The United States, Italy and Spain provided the acute and convalescent COVID-19 samples. Sample material is recorded as cDNA or gDNA derived from T cells, B-cell-depleted T cells, or PBMCs.

Using immunoSEQ multiplex PCR, the repertoire was profiled, and TCRdb retains in-frame clones only, with some absent. The table records approximately 150,000 clones, more than 75% of them present only once. The chain combines TRBV24-1 with TRBJ1-5; 7 bases fit TRBD1. Specimen: PBMCs or T cells enriched from blood (not recorded which). The receptor's source is a man aged 35-49 years who had recovered from COVID-19. The CDR3 loop reads CATSAKDRDNQPQHF. DNA for the CDR3: TGTGCCACCAGTGCTAAAGACAGGGACAATCAGCCCCAGCATTTT.